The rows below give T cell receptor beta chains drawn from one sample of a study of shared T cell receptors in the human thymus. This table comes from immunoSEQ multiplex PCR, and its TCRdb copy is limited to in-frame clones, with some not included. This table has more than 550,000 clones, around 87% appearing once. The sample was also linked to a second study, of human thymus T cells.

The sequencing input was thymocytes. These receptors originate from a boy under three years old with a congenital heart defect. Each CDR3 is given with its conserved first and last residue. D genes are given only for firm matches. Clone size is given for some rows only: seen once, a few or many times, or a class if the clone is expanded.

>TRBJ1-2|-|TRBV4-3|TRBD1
CASSQDLEKGDRGPYGYTF
TGCGCCAGCAGCCAAGATCTCGAGAAGGGCGACAGGGGCCCCTATGGCTACACCTTC
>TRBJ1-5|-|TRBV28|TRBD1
CASKLSRDRVSNQPQHF
TGTGCCAGCAAACTATCCAGGGACAGGGTAAGCAATCAGCCCCAGCATTTT
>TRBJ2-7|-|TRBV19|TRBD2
CASSISGGDRYEQYF
TGTGCCAGTAGTATAAGCGGGGGGGATCGGTACGAGCAGTACTTC
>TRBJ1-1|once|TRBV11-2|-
CASSLASEAFF
TGTGCCAGCAGCTTAGCATCTGAAGCTTTCTTT
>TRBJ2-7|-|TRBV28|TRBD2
CASSSARDYGAYEQYF
TGTGCCAGCAGCTCTGCCCGGGACTACGGGGCCTACGAGCAGTACTTC
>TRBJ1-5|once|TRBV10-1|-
CASTRQPQHF
TGCGCCAGCACTCGTCAGCCCCAGCATTTT
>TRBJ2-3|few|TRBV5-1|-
CASSLFLTDTQYF
TGCGCCAGCAGCTTATTCCTCACAGATACGCAGTATTTT
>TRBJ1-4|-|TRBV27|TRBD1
CASSLSGGHNEKLFF
TGTGCCAGCAGTTTATCAGGGGGCCATAATGAAAAACTGTTTTTT
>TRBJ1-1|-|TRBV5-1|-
CASSYRKQGPTRAEAFF
TGCGCCAGCAGCTATCGGAAGCAGGGCCCAACAAGGGCTGAAGCTTTCTTT
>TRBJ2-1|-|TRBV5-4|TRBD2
CASIAGESDHNEQFF
TGTGCCAGCATAGCGGGAGAGTCCGATCACAATGAGCAGTTCTTC
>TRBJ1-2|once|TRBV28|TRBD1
CASSFGDRDGYTF
TGTGCCAGCAGTTTTGGGGACAGGGATGGCTACACCTTC
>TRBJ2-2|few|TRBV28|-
CASSLARPGVNTGELFF
TGTGCCAGCAGTTTGGCCCGGCCAGGGGTTAACACCGGGGAGCTGTTTTTT
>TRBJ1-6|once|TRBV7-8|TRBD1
CASSLPRQGLNSPLHF
TGTGCCAGCAGCTTACCTCGACAGGGCTTAAATTCACCCCTCCACTTT
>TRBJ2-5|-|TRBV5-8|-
CATRDTETQYF
TGTGCCACCCGGGATACAGAGACCCAGTACTTC
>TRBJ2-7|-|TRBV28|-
CASSLFRQGRGSSYEQYF
TGTGCCAGCAGTTTATTCCGACAGGGGCGGGGGAGCTCCTACGAGCAGTACTTC
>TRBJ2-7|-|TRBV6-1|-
CASSGTDRSEQYF
TGTGCCAGCAGTGGGACAGATCGTAGCGAGCAGTACTTC
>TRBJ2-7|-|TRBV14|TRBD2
CASSHPGLAYEQYF
TGTGCCAGCAGCCACCCTGGACTAGCCTACGAGCAGTACTTC
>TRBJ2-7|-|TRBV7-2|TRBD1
CASSCRGTGIYEQYF
TGTGCCAGCAGCTGCAGGGGGACAGGGATATACGAGCAGTACTTC
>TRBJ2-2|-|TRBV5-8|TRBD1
CASSLGDRVRDGELFF
TGTGCCAGCAGCTTGGGGGACAGGGTTCGTGACGGGGAGCTGTTTTTT
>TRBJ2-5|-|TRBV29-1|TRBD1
CSVEGDRGYQETQYF
TGCAGCGTTGAGGGGGACAGGGGGTATCAAGAGACCCAGTACTTC
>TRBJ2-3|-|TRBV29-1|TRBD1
CSVERGRDREGDTQYF
TGCAGCGTTGAACGGGGAAGGGACAGGGAAGGAGATACGCAGTATTTT
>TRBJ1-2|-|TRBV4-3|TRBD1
CASSQDRDSQGYTF
TGCGCCAGCAGCCAAGACCGGGACAGTCAAGGCTACACCTTC
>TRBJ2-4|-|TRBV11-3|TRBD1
CASSSTQGQNIQYF
TGTGCCAGCAGCTCTACACAGGGGCAAAACATTCAGTACTTC
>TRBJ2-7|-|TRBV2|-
CASSVTGDLFDEQYF
TGTGCCAGCAGTGTAACAGGGGACTTGTTTGACGAGCAGTACTTC
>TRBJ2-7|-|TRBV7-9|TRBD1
CASSLKQGDNYEQYF
TGTGCCAGCAGCTTAAAACAGGGGGACAACTACGAGCAGTACTTC
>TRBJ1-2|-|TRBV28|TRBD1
CASRPGGVRGYTF
TGTGCCAGCAGGCCAGGGGGCGTCAGAGGCTACACCTTC
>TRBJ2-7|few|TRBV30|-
CAWKGGPTYEQYF
TGTGCCTGGAAGGGGGGGCCAACCTACGAGCAGTACTTC
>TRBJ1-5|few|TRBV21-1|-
CASSPRGNQPQHF
TGTGCCAGCAGCCCCCGGGGCAATCAGCCCCAGCATTTT
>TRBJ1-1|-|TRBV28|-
CASSLRGQGWGTEAFF
TGTGCCAGCAGTTTACGAGGTCAGGGGTGGGGCACTGAAGCTTTCTTT
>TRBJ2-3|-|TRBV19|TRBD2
CASSPLAGAADTQYF
TGTGCCAGTAGTCCTCTAGCGGGAGCGGCAGATACGCAGTATTTT
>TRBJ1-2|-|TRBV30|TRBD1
CAWRALPGQGDYGYTF
TGTGCCTGGAGAGCCCTTCCGGGACAGGGGGACTATGGCTACACCTTC
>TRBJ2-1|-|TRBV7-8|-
CASSLDHAGAYYNEQFF
TGTGCCAGCAGCTTAGATCATGCCGGTGCGTACTACAATGAGCAGTTCTTC
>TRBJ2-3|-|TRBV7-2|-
CASSFGQFGWLAGTDTQYF
TGTGCCAGCAGCTTCGGACAATTCGGCTGGTTGGCTGGCACAGATACGCAGTATTTT
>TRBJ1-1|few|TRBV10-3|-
CAISEVQGNTEAFF
TGTGCCATCAGTGAGGTACAGGGGAACACTGAAGCTTTCTTT
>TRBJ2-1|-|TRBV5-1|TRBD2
CASSTGSGVGSNEQFF
TGCGCCAGCTCGACGGGTAGCGGGGTTGGGTCCAATGAGCAGTTCTTC
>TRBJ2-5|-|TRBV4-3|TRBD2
CASSQDGGTSGRHF
TGCGCCAGCAGCCAAGATGGTGGGACTAGCGGGAGACACTTC